This entry describes one T cell receptor beta chain. Its cognate antigen is unknown. Germline loops: CDR1 MGHDK, CDR2 SYGVNS. Trimming took 3 bases from V and 4 from J; bases not matched to a gene: 10. The CDR3 consists of 16 residues. This entry is derived from a study of T-cell memory formation after mild COVID-19. General observations from the study: Mainly in CM and EM were contracting CD4+ clones; CD8+ were in EMRA.

TCRdb redid the calling of the 5' RACE reads with MiXCR, one entry per CDR3 protein. The table lists hundreds of thousands of distinct CDR3 sequences, approximately 18% of them singletons. This receptor was obtained from an adult woman who had mild COVID-19 (a few samples of this study predate the infection). Cell type and time point are not known. This chain links TRBV25-1 with TRBJ1-1, with 8 bases lining up with TRBD1. What was sequenced was PBMCs or a T cell subset sorted from them (not recorded which). CDR3 sequence (DNA): TGTGCCAGCAGTGAGTACAGGGGGTTGGGGGCCACTGAAGCTTTCTTT. Translated, it gives CASSEYRGLGATEAFF.